The 30 T cell receptor beta chains in this list originate from one sample, sequenced in a study of breast tumors, draining lymph nodes, adjacent tissues. Axillary draining lymph nodes of breast cancer patients supplied the node samples. TCRdb re-derived calls from the multiplex PCR reads in MiXCR, one entry per CDR3 protein. The data contain some 130,000 distinct CDR3 sequences, 15% to 20% of them singletons. The sample taken for sequencing was axillary lymph node tissue. These receptors were taken from a female donor with breast cancer. Some clones in this sample may be carry-over from other donors' samples.

The chain has TRBV27 and TRBJ1-2; 9 nucleotides line up with TRBD1. Trimming removed 7 bases from V and 8 bases from J; junction bases left unmatched: 14. Germline assignment: CDR1 MNHEY and CDR2 SMNVEV (reference sequence). The CDR3 consists of 15 residues. The CDR3 region is CASTTQQGAPKGYTF. The DNA of the CDR3 is TGTGCCAGCACCACTCAACAGGGGGCTCCGAAGGGCTACACCTTC.

This clonotype was observed at least ten times. This chain links TRBV5-5 with TRBJ1-5, with D tentatively TRBD1 (6 bases). V gave up 1 base and J gave up 4 bases, with 9 bases separating them. Germline V gene lookup returns CDR1 SGHKS and CDR2 YYEKEE (reference sequence). CDR3 length: 14 amino acids. CDR3: CASSLPGANQPQHF. CDR3 sequence (DNA): TGTGCCAGCAGCTTGCCAGGGGCGAATCAGCCCCAGCATTTT.

About this clonotype itself: Just one base apart from a much larger clone, this may be a read error. This sequence joins TRBV2 and TRBJ1-2, with TRBD1 as a possible D gene (6 bases). Germline values: CDR1 SNHLY, CDR2 FYNNEI. The CDR3 sequence is 14 residues long. Deletions cut 4 bases from V and 5 bases from J, with 14 bases between. CDR3 amino acids: CASSARGAGYGYTF. CDR3 DNA: TGTGCCAGCAGTGCAAGGGGGGCGGGGTATGGCTACACCTTC.

This clonotype showed up just a few times. The CDR3 spells CSARGPGELFF. DNA of the CDR3: TGCAGTGCTAGAGGGCCCGGGGAGCTGTTTTTT. The chain recombines TRBV20-1 with TRBJ2-2; the D is unclear. The V end lost 1 base, the J end lost 6 bases, and 3 bases lay between the germline ends. Germline V gene sequence: CDR1 DFQATT, CDR2 SNEGSKA (reference sequence). The CDR3 contains 11 residues.

V is TRBV3-1 and J is TRBJ1-2, with TRBD1 matching 7 bases. Germline V gene sequence: CDR1 LGHDT, CDR2 YNNKEL (reference sequence). The CDR3 sequence is 17 residues long. Unmatched junction bases numbered 15, after V lost 5 bases and J lost 3 bases. The CDR3 here is CASSFTNPGQVHYGYTF. CDR3 DNA sequence: TGTGCCAGCAGCTTCACTAACCCCGGACAGGTTCACTATGGCTACACCTTC.

This chain uses TRBV3-1 with TRBJ2-3; possible D gene TRBD2, 6 bases. Germline V gene sequence: CDR1 LGHDT, CDR2 YNNKEL (reference sequence). Trimming cost V 1 base and J 4 bases, with 12 bases left between them. The CDR3 spans 15 residues. The CDR3 bases are TGTGCCAGCAGCCAAGGTTCGGGAGTACCAGATACGCAGTATTTT. Its protein is CASSQGSGVPDTQYF.

This clonotype was picked up many times. The chain has TRBV4-1 and TRBJ2-3, with TRBD2 matching 16 bases. Trimming took 4 bases from V and 8 from J; bases not matched to a gene: 3. In germline, CDR1 is MGHRA, CDR2 YSYEKL. The CDR3 consists of 15 residues. CDR3 residues: CASSRGLAGGGTQYF. The CDR3, as DNA: TGCGCCAGCAGCCGGGGACTAGCGGGAGGGGGTACGCAGTATTTT.

This clonotype has a handful of counts. The genes are TRBV19 and TRBJ1-4; tentative D call: TRBD1 (5 bases). The CDR3 consists of 18 residues. Trimming took off 3 bases at V and 0 bases at J, with 17 bases between the two ends. Germline V CDR1 and CDR2: LNHDA, SQIVND (reference sequence). CDR3 sequence: CASSIVAQGGPTNEKLFF. CDR3 DNA sequence: TGTGCCAGTAGTATCGTCGCGCAGGGAGGTCCAACTAATGAAAAACTGTTTTTT.

There are many counts of this clonotype. V is TRBV6-5 and J is TRBJ2-3; the match to TRBD2 covers 8 bases. This CDR3 contains 16 residues. Trimming at V came to 0 bases and at J to 3 bases, leaving 5 bases not matched to a gene. Germline CDR1 MNHEY, CDR2 SVGAGI. The CDR3 region has the DNA TGTGCCAGCAGTTACTCAGTAGCGGGGTTAACAGATACGCAGTATTTT. The encoded protein is CASSYSVAGLTDTQYF.

This clonotype was seen only a few times. The chain carries TRBV5-6 and TRBJ2-5; D not certain. The CDR3 covers 15 residues. The germline V gene has CDR1 SGHDT and CDR2 YYEEEE. Trimming cost V 3 bases and J 1 base, with 13 bases left between them. The CDR3 sequence: CASSYNWQSQETQYF. CDR3 nucleotide sequence: TGTGCCAGCAGCTATAATTGGCAATCCCAAGAGACCCAGTACTTC.

This clonotype was found many times. The chain employs TRBV2 and TRBJ1-6, with D tentatively TRBD1 (5 bases). Trimming took off 2 bases at V and 3 bases at J, with 8 bases between the two ends. The CDR3 sequence is 15 residues long. Germline loops: CDR1 SNHLY, CDR2 FYNNEI. CDR3 DNA sequence: TGTGCCAGCAGTGAAACAGGAAACTATAATTCACCCCTCCACTTT. Amino acids: CASSETGNYNSPLHF.

This clonotype was counted many times. The chain employs TRBV7-9 and TRBJ2-3; 10 bases fit TRBD2. CDR1 SEHNR and CDR2 FQNEAQ come from the germline V gene (reference sequence). CDR3 size: 16 residues. The trim removed 0 bases at V and 5 bases at J, leaving 5 bases unmatched. CDR3 residues: CASSLAASGGGDTQYF. CDR3 sequence (DNA): TGTGCCAGCAGCTTAGCCGCCAGCGGGGGGGGAGATACGCAGTATTTT.

This clonotype was counted many times. V is TRBV5-6 and J is TRBJ1-6; D remains unclear. Germline V gene sequence: CDR1 SGHDT, CDR2 YYEEEE. The CDR3 extends over 15 amino acids. V was shortened by 0 bases and J by 2 bases, with 6 bases between the two germline ends. The CDR3 reads CASSLGYTYNSPLHF. The CDR3 coding sequence is TGTGCCAGCAGCTTGGGGTACACCTATAATTCACCCCTCCACTTT. The whole variable domain, remainder taken from reference TRBV5-6 and TRBJ1-6, is DAGVTQSPTHLIKTRGQQVTLRCSPKSGHDTVSWYQQALGQGPQFIFQYYEEEERQRGNFPDRFSGHQFPNYSSELNVNALLLGDSALYLCASSLGYTYNSPLHFGNGTRLTVT.

This clonotype was observed many times. V usage is TRBV2 and J usage is TRBJ1-2; D is possibly TRBD1 (6 bases). Between the trimmed V and J ends, which lost 8 bases and 8 bases, there was a span of 15 bases. In germline, CDR1 is SNHLY, CDR2 FYNNEI. The CDR3 length is 12 residues. CDR3 sequence reads: CASRPGAGGYTF. In nucleotides, the CDR3 is TGTGCCAGCCGCCCGGGGGCCGGGGGCTACACCTTC.

A remark on this clonotype: Possible read error: a much larger clone is one base away. V gene TRBV18 combines with J gene TRBJ2-7, with 7 positions matching TRBD2. The CDR3 loop spans 15 amino acids. The germline V gene has CDR1 KGHSH and CDR2 LQKENI. CDR3 residues: CAGSPPGLLLYEQYF. The CDR3 region has the DNA TGTGCCGGCTCACCACCGGGACTACTCCTCTACGAGCAGTACTTC. Full variable domain (missing parts from reference TRBV18 and TRBJ2-7): NAGVMQNPRHLVRRRGQEARLRCSPMKGHSHVYWYRQLPEEGLKFMVYLQKENIIDESGMPKERFSAEFPKEGPSILRIQQVVRGDSAAYFCAGSPPGLLLYEQYFGPGTRLTVT.

This clonotype has only one observation. It may be a read error: a sequence one base away is much more abundant. This chain joins TRBV2 and TRBJ2-5; 9 bases are a match to TRBD1. Germline V lookup: CDR1 SNHLY, CDR2 FYNNEI. This CDR3 region has 14 residues. CDR3 loop: CAGREQGAGETQYF. In DNA form, the CDR3 reads TGTGCCGGCAGAGAACAGGGGGCTGGGGAGACCCAGTACTTC. Drawing the rest from reference TRBV2 and TRBJ2-5, the complete variable domain is EPEVTQTPSHQVTQMGQEVILRCVPISNHLYFYWYRQILGQKVEFLVSFYNNEISEKSEIFDDQFSVERPDGSNFTLKIRSTKLEDSAMYFCAGREQGAGETQYFGPGTRLLVL.

As for this clonotype: Just one base apart from a much larger clone, this may be a read error. CDR3 DNA sequence: TGTGCCAGCAGCTTACGGGGGAGCGCAGGTACGCAGTATTTT. This codes for CASSLRGSAGTQYF. The chain couples TRBV11-3 to TRBJ2-3; D might be TRBD2 (6 bases). The CDR3 sequence is 14 residues long. V lost 2 bases to trimming and J lost 8 bases, with 14 bases between them. From germline, CDR1 is SGHNT and CDR2 YENEEA.

This chain uses TRBV7-2 with TRBJ2-2, with 9 bases that match TRBD2. V shed 2 bases and J 4 bases; nucleotides not matched to a gene: 5. The length of the CDR3 is 16 residues. In germline, CDR1 is SGHTA, CDR2 FQGNSA. As DNA, the CDR3 is TGTGCCAGCAGCTTATACCTAGCGGGATCCACCGGGGAGCTGTTTTTT. Its protein product is CASSLYLAGSTGELFF.

There are many counts of this clonotype. This chain links TRBV20-1 with TRBJ2-7; TRBD2 aligns across 7 bases. This CDR3 is 13 amino acids long. Germline trimming cut 3 bases from V and 0 bases from J; bases unmatched to any gene: 2. Looked up from germline, CDR1 is DFQATT and CDR2 is SNEGSKA (reference sequence). The CDR3 DNA reads TGCAGTGCTAGCGCTAGCGGCTCCTACGAGCAGTACTTC. Its protein product is CSASASGSYEQYF.

As for this clonotype: A junction boundary mismatches the germline segment, possibly from a read error. CDR3 amino acids: CANSLSAGAGNIQYF. CDR3 DNA: TGCGCCAACAGCTTAAGTGCGGGAGCAGGAAACATTCAGTACTTC. J is TRBJ2-4 and V is TRBV5-1; 7 bases agree with TRBD2. The CDR3 runs 15 residues. Germline V gene data show CDR1 as SGHRS and CDR2 as YFSETQ.

This clonotype has at least ten counts. The V gene is TRBV12-3 or TRBV12-4, the J gene TRBJ2-5, with TRBD1 identical over 8 bases. Unmatched junction bases numbered 6, after V lost 6 bases and J lost 3 bases. The CDR3 has 14 amino acids. CDR3 residues: CASSLGQGKETQYF. The CDR3 DNA reads as TGTGCCAGCAGCCTCGGACAGGGAAAAGAGACCCAGTACTTC.

This clonotype came up many times. The J gene is TRBJ1-2, the V gene TRBV24-1, with D hard to call. The V end lost 5 bases, the J end lost 8 bases, and 11 bases lay between the germline ends. The CDR3 extends over 12 amino acids. Germline values: CDR1 KGHDR, CDR2 SFDVKD. CDR3 in DNA: TGTGCCACCAGTGGCGGGAGAGAGGGCTACACCTTC. It specifies CATSGGREGYTF.

Only a few counts were recorded for this clonotype. The J gene is TRBJ2-2, the V gene TRBV11-2; D assignment may be TRBD1 or TRBD2 (5 bases each). V was shortened by 6 bases and J by 9 bases, with 17 bases between the two germline ends. From germline, CDR1 is SGHAT and CDR2 FQNNGV. The CDR3 loop spans 14 amino acids. The CDR3 here is CASSLLGVTRELFF. Written as DNA, the CDR3 is TGTGCCAGCAGTCTTTTGGGGGTAACCAGGGAGCTGTTTTTT.

As to this clonotype: This may come from a read error, since a much larger clone is one base off. The rearrangement uses TRBV19 and TRBJ2-6; perhaps TRBD1 as D (5 bases). The germline gives CDR1 LNHDA, CDR2 SQIVND (reference sequence). This CDR3 is built from 13 residues. The CDR3 here is CASKGSEANVLTF. The CDR3 nucleotides are TGTGCCAGTAAGGGGTCTGAGGCCAACGTCCTGACTTTC.

This clonotype was found many times. J is TRBJ2-7 and V is TRBV7-8; the D is unclear. The CDR3 is made up of 12 amino acids. Germline V gives CDR1 SGHVS, CDR2 FQNEAQ. The V end lost 1 base, the J end lost 6 bases, and 7 bases lay between the germline ends. The DNA for the CDR3 is TGTGCCAGCAGCTTAGGGTCCGTCGAGCAGTACTTC. This translates into CASSLGSVEQYF.

This clonotype came up many times. The V gene is TRBV7-2, the J gene TRBJ2-3, with 13 positions matching TRBD2. The V gene's germline CDR1 is SGHTA and CDR2 FQGNSA. This CDR3 spans 15 amino acids. With 1 base clipped from V and 5 bases from J, the junction kept 0 bases outside the gene matches. The CDR3: CASSLGTSGRDTQYF. The CDR3 coding sequence is TGTGCCAGCAGCTTAGGGACTAGCGGGAGAGATACGCAGTATTTT.

Comment on this clonotype: This may come from a read error, since a much larger clone is one base off. The V gene is TRBV7-3, the J gene TRBJ2-2, with TRBD2 matching 7 bases. Germline CDR1 and CDR2: SGHTA and FQGTGA. The CDR3 has 16 residues. CDR3 protein: CAGSKAGLANTGELFF. The CDR3 nucleotides are TGTGCCGGCAGCAAAGCGGGACTCGCAAACACCGGGGAGCTGTTTTTT.

This clonotype was recorded a few times. This chain connects TRBV6-2 or TRBV6-3 to TRBJ2-7; 10 positions match TRBD1. This CDR3 has 15 amino acids. V lost 5 bases, J lost 3 bases, and 7 bases stayed unmatched. Looked up from germline, CDR1 is MNHEY and CDR2 is SVGEGT. The CDR3 protein is CASSRPGTGDYEQYF. CDR3 coding DNA: TGTGCCAGCAGTCGCCCCGGGACAGGGGACTACGAGCAGTACTTC.

This clonotype was observed many times. This chain connects TRBV19 to TRBJ2-3; 14 positions agree with TRBD2. The CDR3 loop spans 17 amino acids. Trimming removed 5 bases from V and 5 bases from J; junction bases left unmatched: 9. Per germline, CDR1 LNHDA and CDR2 SQIVND (reference sequence). As DNA, the CDR3 is TGTGCCAGTAGTGCCCGACTAGCGGGAGGGCGAGGAGATACGCAGTATTTT. Translating gives CASSARLAGGRGDTQYF.

This clonotype has at least ten counts. The CDR3 reads CASSPMAGANVLTF. For the CDR3, the DNA is TGTGCCAGCAGCCCGATGGCTGGGGCCAACGTCCTGACTTTC. The gene calls are TRBV7-8 and TRBJ2-6; D unresolved. The CDR3 totals 14 residues. The V gene lost 5 bases and the J gene lost 2 bases, with 7 bases spanning the gap. Germline CDR1 is SGHVS and CDR2 is FQNEAQ. The whole variable domain, filled in from reference TRBV7-8 and TRBJ2-6, reads GAGVSQSPRYKVAKRGQDVALRCDPISGHVSLFWYQQALGQGPEFLTYFQNEAQLDKSGLPSDRFFAERPEGSVSTLKIQRTQQEDSAVYLCASSPMAGANVLTFGAGSRLTVL.